The clone carrying this T cell receptor (beta chain) is classed as medium-sized. Gene labels here are mouse ones. The read terminates 1 residue ahead of where the CDR3 ends, so the germline J gene completes it. In germline, CDR1 is LGHNA, CDR2 YSYQKL. The CDR3 contains 15 residues. Trimming left V 2 bases short and J 2 bases short, with 9 bases between. Generated by immunoSEQ multiplex PCR, the TCRdb table keeps only in-frame clones and is missing some. The table lists some 6,000 clones, around 43% of them singletons. The entry originates in a study of tissue T cells after allogeneic stem cell transplantation. As for time point: mouse harvest day 7 after allogeneic transplant. The graft held 10^6 splenic CD5+ T cells and 10^7 T-cell-depleted bone marrow cells.

The sequenced sample consisted of skin. This chain uses TRBV2 with TRBJ1-4; D may be TRBD1 (6 bases). The source is a female BALB/c mouse given C57BL/6 T cells with graft-versus-host disease after an allogeneic hematopoietic cell transplant. The covered CDR3 bases are TGTGCCAGCAGCCAATGGCAGGGGTCCAACGAAAGATTATTT. As protein: CASSQWQGSNERLF. The entire CDR3 sequence reads CASSQWQGSNERLFF.